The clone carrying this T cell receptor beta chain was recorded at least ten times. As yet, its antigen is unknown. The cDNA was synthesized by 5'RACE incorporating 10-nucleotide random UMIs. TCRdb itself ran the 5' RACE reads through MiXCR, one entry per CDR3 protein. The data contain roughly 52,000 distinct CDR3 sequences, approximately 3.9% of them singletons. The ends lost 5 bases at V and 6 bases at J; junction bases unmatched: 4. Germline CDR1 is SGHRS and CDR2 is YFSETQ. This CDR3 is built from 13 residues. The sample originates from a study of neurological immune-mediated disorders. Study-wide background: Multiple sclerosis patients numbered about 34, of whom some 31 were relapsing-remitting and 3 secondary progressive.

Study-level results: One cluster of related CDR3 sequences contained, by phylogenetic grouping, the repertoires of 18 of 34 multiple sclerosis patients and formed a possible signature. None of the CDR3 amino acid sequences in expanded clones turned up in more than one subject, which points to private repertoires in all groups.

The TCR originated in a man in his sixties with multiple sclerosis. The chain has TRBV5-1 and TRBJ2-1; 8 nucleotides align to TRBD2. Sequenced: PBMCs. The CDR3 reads CASRIAGSNEQFF. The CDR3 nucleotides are TGCGCCAGCAGAATAGCGGGAAGCAATGAGCAGTTCTTC.